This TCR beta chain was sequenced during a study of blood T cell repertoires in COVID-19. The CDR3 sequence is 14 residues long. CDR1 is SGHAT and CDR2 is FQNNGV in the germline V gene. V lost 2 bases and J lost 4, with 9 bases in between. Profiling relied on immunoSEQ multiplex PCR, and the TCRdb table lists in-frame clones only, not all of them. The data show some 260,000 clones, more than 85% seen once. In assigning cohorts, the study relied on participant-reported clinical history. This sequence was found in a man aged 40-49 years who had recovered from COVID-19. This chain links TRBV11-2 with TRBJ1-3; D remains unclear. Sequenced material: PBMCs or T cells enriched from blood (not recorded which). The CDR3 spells CASSLSRGGNTIYF. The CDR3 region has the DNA TGTGCCAGCAGCTTATCCAGAGGAGGAAACACCATATATTTT. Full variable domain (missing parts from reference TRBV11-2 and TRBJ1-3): EAGVAQSPRYKIIEKRQSVAFWCNPISGHATLYWYQQILGQGPKLLIQFQNNGVVDDSQLPKDRFSAERLKGVDSTLKIQPAKLEDSAVYLCASSLSRGGNTIYFGEGSWLTVV.